This section outlines one T cell receptor (beta chain) sequence together with its context. These data are taken from a study of shared clonotypes between healthy human individuals. Clones were read by immunoSEQ multiplex PCR, and TCRdb kept only the in-frame ones, dropping some. The table has millions of clones, approximately 95% seen once. The CDR3 has 13 amino acids. V shed 6 bases and J 8 bases; nucleotides not matched to a gene: 7. Germline assignment: CDR1 SGHTA and CDR2 FQGNSA. The TCR was taken from a man between 18 and 35 years old in good health. Some clones in this sample may be carry-over from other donors' samples. Sequenced material: naive CD4+ T cells from PBMCs. Regarding subset: CD45RA+ positively selected. The chain recombines TRBV7-2 with TRBJ2-1; 7 bases are shared with TRBD2. The CDR3 reads CASSRLAGDEQFF. In DNA form, the CDR3 reads TGTGCCAGCAGTCGACTAGCTGGCGATGAGCAGTTCTTC.